This TCR beta chain emerged from a study of shared clonotypes between healthy human individuals. Findings and caveats of the study: All-four-donor shared clonotypes had higher generation probabilities than non-shared clonotypes did.

The CDR3 extends over 15 amino acids. J gave up 3 bases and V 6 bases, and 7 bases lay outside the gene matches. Germline loops: CDR1 MGHRA, CDR2 YSYEKL. For this clone: Its matching antigen is unknown.

The study ran the assay at deep level. Evenly divided among several immunoSEQ plates was the genomic DNA of each subset. Produced via immunoSEQ multiplex PCR; TCRdb's table is partial and in-frame only. The sample holds roughly 500,000 clones, about 95% seen once. CD4+ cells were split into CD45RA+ naive and CD45RA-negative memory subsets. The source material was naive CD4+ T cells sorted from blood. Specified subset: CD45RA+ positively selected. This clonotype originated in a woman in her 30s in good health. This chain uses TRBV4-1 with TRBJ2-3; 9 nucleotides agree with TRBD1. CDR3 region: CASRAGTGKTDTQYF. CDR3 bases: TGCGCCAGCAGAGCCGGGACAGGGAAGACAGATACGCAGTATTTT.